This entry concerns a single TCR beta chain. Its specific antigen is unknown. There are no base qualities to consult, and no much larger clone falls within one base. This sample was included in a study of T cell responses to AZD1222 COVID-19 vaccine (dated by TCRdb to the early 2020s). About the investigation overall: A total of 230 to 250 trial participants underwent TCR sequencing, of whom 207 received two doses of AZD1222 and about 25 received two doses of the MenACWY control vaccine. Trial participants were enrolled by age into subgroups of 18-55, 56-69 and 70-plus years, and about 150, 27 and 61 TCR-sequenced participants, respectively, were included in these subgroups. On the study overall, not on this receptor specifically: Because no day 14 peak-response samples were available, repertoires were characterized only after the peak T cell response. Nearly half of unique spike-specific TCRs reportedly recognized epitopes outside regions mutated in the B.1.351 and B.1.1.7 variants. The vaccine-associated CD4 TCRs covered the entire spike protein, and the dominant responses fell in regions 160-218 and 743-854. Conclusions about previously exposed vaccinees are limited, since just a handful of AZD1222 recipients were seropositive for SARS-CoV-2 at baseline. Participants were mostly white British, with more females than males. The authors suggested clonal diversity may have been underestimated. After two AZD1222 doses, both the breadth and the depth of spike-specific TCRs were significantly higher than at day 0 and than in MenACWY recipients. The 56-69-year group was small, and its depth increase did not reach significance, likely because of low power.

The time point label, as the study defines it: about 28 days (+/-7) after the second vaccine dose. AZD1222 recipients with second doses at about 4 weeks or about 12 weeks were pooled, because spike-specific TCR depth and breadth did not differ between schedules. Vaccinee samples came from UK trials COV001 and COV002, including a single-blind randomized controlled phase 2/3 trial of AZD1222 (ChAdOx1 nCoV-19) in healthy adults. Trial participant PBMC samples were collected at day 0 and day 28 after the second dose for TCRbeta chain sequencing. The germline V gene yields SGHDN for CDR1 and FVKESK for CDR2. Including cysteine and phenylalanine, the CDR3 has 13 amino acids. Only the CDR3 DNA stays, 39 bases, in frame from base 1. A distance of 11 bases separates the germline ends of V and J, which lose 1 base and 9 bases respectively. The CDR3 regions of human TCRbeta chains were analyzed by immunosequencing. Per the authors' processing: TCRs in the repertoires were compared against a reference library of SARS-CoV-2-specific TCRs that had been generated with the MIRA antigen-specificity platform. Breadth meant the fraction of unique TCRs that were SARS-CoV-2-associated, whereas depth meant the fraction of total T cells that were SARS-CoV-2-associated. Using the MIRA data, each spike-specific TCR was assigned both to the spike region to which the TCR was reactive and to a CD4 or CD8 class. Log10-transformed breadth and depth values were compared by one-way ANOVA with Sidak's multiple comparisons tests. As stored in TCRdb, this immuneACCESS dataset retains in-frame rearrangements with V and J assigned. A fraction of the clones does not appear; measured against another copy, unresolved V genes explain less than half of the discrepancy, and the remainder lacks a known reason. V and J calls and clone size follow that table, whereas D and trimming were derived from the DNA. The sample records 100,000 or so clones, 85% to 90% of which are singletons. About 40% of the sample lies in the top ten.

This TCR came from an adult who received the AZD1222 COVID-19 vaccine. The sample consisted of peripheral blood, taken 28 days after the second AZD1222 dose. The chain uses TRBV14 and TRBJ2-3; the D gene is perhaps TRBD1, from 6 matching bases. The DNA sequence reads TGTGCCAGCAGCCAAGGGGTCACAGGGACGCAGTATTTT. Translated, it gives CASSQGVTGTQYF.